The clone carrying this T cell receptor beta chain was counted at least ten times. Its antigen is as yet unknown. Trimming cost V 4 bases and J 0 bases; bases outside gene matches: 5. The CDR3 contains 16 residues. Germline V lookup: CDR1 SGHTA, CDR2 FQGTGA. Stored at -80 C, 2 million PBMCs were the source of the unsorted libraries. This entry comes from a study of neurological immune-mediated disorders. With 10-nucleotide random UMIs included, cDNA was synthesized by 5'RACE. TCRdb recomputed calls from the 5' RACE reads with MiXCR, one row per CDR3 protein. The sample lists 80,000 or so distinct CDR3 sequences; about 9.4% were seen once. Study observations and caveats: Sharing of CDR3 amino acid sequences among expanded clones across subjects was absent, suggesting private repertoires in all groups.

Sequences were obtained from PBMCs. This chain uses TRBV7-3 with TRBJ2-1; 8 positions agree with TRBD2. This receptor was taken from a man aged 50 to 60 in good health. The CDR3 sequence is CASSSRGGFSYNEQFF. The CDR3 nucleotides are TGTGCCAGCAGCTCTCGGGGGGGATTCTCCTACAATGAGCAGTTCTTC. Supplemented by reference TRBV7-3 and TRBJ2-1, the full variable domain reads GAGVSQTPSNKVTEKGKYVELRCDPISGHTALYWYRQSLGQGPEFLIYFQGTGAADDSGLPNDRFFAVRPEGSVSTLKIQRTERGDSAVYLCASSSRGGFSYNEQFFGPGTRLTVL.